Below, 12 T cell receptor beta chains from the same sample are listed, as sequenced in a study of T cell responses to AZD1222 COVID-19 vaccine. Method: immunoSEQ multiplex PCR; TCRdb's copy keeps in-frame clones and lacks some. The table has 100,000 to 150,000 clones, around 90% seen once. Specimen: peripheral blood, collected on day 0 of AZD1222 vaccination. The receptors shown here come from an adult in good health.

The V gene is TRBV28, the J gene TRBJ1-2; D unclear. Germline loops: CDR1 MDHEN, CDR2 SYDVKM. V lost 6 bases and J 4 bases, leaving 9 bases between the germline ends. The length of the CDR3 is 12 residues. The CDR3 region is CASRLGFYGYTF. DNA for the CDR3: TGTGCCAGCAGATTAGGGTTCTATGGCTACACCTTC.

The J gene is TRBJ1-1, the V gene TRBV5-5; D unresolved. CDR1 is SGHKS and CDR2 is YYEKEE in the germline V gene (reference sequence). With 1 base removed from V and 6 bases from J, the gap between germline ends came to 7 bases. The CDR3 extends over 12 amino acids. The CDR3 loop reads CASSLHGSEAFF. CDR3 DNA sequence: TGTGCCAGCAGCTTGCATGGGTCTGAAGCTTTCTTT.

This clone was picked up one time. The V gene is TRBV10-3, the J gene TRBJ2-5; D remains ambiguous. The CDR3 length is 14 residues. The germline gives CDR1 ENHRY, CDR2 SYGVKD. Trimming cost V 2 bases and J 2 bases, with 9 bases left between them. CDR3 region: CAISERAFQETQYF. CDR3 bases: TGTGCCATCAGTGAGAGGGCTTTTCAAGAGACCCAGTACTTC.

The chain combines TRBV5-1 with TRBJ2-7; perhaps TRBD2 as D (5 bases). The ends were cut back, 4 bases at V and 6 bases at J, with 14 bases in the middle. Germline V gene sequence: CDR1 SGHRS, CDR2 YFSETQ. CDR3 length: 13 amino acids. The CDR3 sequence: CASSRTPATEQYF. The CDR3 DNA follows: TGCGCCAGCAGCAGGACTCCTGCCACCGAGCAGTACTTC.

The V and J genes are TRBV5-4 and TRBJ2-7, with 10 bases matching TRBD1. Germline CDR1 and CDR2: SGHNT and YYREEE (reference sequence). The CDR3 has 15 residues. J gave up 3 bases and V 1 base, and 4 bases lay outside the gene matches. CDR3 in amino acids: CASSLYRTGGYEQYF. The CDR3 bases are TGTGCCAGCAGCTTGTATCGGACAGGGGGCTACGAGCAGTACTTC.

This chain connects TRBV15 to TRBJ2-5; TRBD1 or TRBD2 may be the D gene (5 bases each). Trimming took 0 bases from V and 5 from J, leaving 31 bases between them. The CDR3 is made up of 21 amino acids. Germline V gives CDR1 LNHNV, CDR2 YYDKDF (reference sequence). CDR3 residues: CATSRDVYRLEGRPPRETQYF. The CDR3 DNA reads TGTGCCACCAGCAGAGACGTTTATCGGTTAGAGGGGCGACCCCCGCGGGAGACCCAGTACTTC.

The gene calls are TRBV7-2 and TRBJ2-7; tentative D call: TRBD2 (7 bases). This CDR3 comprises 16 residues. V lost 5 bases, J lost 0 bases, and 17 bases lay in between. Germline V CDR1 and CDR2: SGHTA, FQGNSA. The DNA for the CDR3 is TGTGCCAGCAGCCCGGGGAGGGGGGTACGCTCCTACGAGCAGTACTTC. It specifies CASSPGRGVRSYEQYF.

The V call is TRBV9, the J call TRBJ2-3; 7 positions agree with TRBD2. Germline V gene sequence: CDR1 SGDLS, CDR2 YYNGEE. CDR3 length: 15 residues. The V and J ends lost 5 bases and 6 bases, in that order; junction bases with no gene match: 12. CDR3 bases: TGTGCCAGCAGTCAATCAAGCGGGGCCCCGGATACGCAGTATTTT. It codes for CASSQSSGAPDTQYF.

This chain joins TRBV30 and TRBJ2-7, with D possibly TRBD1 on 5 matching bases. V lost 3 bases and J 2 bases, leaving 14 bases between the germline ends. The germline gives CDR1 GTSNPN, CDR2 SVGIG (reference sequence). This CDR3 contains 14 residues. The CDR3, as DNA: TGTGCCTGGAGCAATAGGGGCCATACCTACGAGCAGTACTTC. Its translation: CAWSNRGHTYEQYF.

The rearrangement joins TRBV5-5 to TRBJ2-5; TRBD2 matches at 7 bases. The CDR3 totals 16 residues. Trimming took 4 bases from V and 1 from J; bases not matched to a gene: 10. Germline V gives CDR1 SGHKS, CDR2 YYEKEE (reference sequence). CDR3 bases: TGTGCCAGCAGCCGACTTCGCGGGGGAACCCAAGAGACCCAGTACTTC. It codes for CASSRLRGGTQETQYF.

J is TRBJ2-1 and V is TRBV28, with 9 bases lining up with TRBD1. Germline V gives CDR1 MDHEN, CDR2 SYDVKM. This CDR3 spans 15 amino acids. The ends lost 6 bases at V and 8 bases at J; junction bases unmatched: 11. CDR3 in DNA: TGTGCCAGCAGCCCACAGGGGGCGACTGGAGATGAGCAGTTCTTC. As protein: CASSPQGATGDEQFF. The whole variable domain, filled in from reference TRBV28 and TRBJ2-1, reads DVKVTQSSRYLVKRTGEKVFLECVQDMDHENMFWYRQDPGLGLRLIYFSYDVKMKEKGDIPEGYSVSREKKERFSLILESASTNQTSMYLCASSPQGATGDEQFFGPGTRLTVL.

The count of this clone is one. V usage is TRBV7-9 and J usage is TRBJ1-1, with 8 nucleotides matching TRBD1. J lost 0 bases, V lost 2 bases, and 2 bases had no gene match. Germline V CDR1 and CDR2: SEHNR, FQNEAQ (reference sequence). The CDR3 sequence is 15 residues long. CDR3 DNA: TGTGCCAGCAGCTTACGACAGGGGATGAACACTGAAGCTTTCTTT. This translates into CASSLRQGMNTEAFF.